This T cell receptor (beta chain) was identified in a study of patients and donors after allogeneic stem cell transplantation. Germline assignment: CDR1 KGHDR and CDR2 SFDVKD. The trim removed 5 bases at V and 8 bases at J, leaving 9 bases unmatched. The CDR3 spans 14 residues. TCRdb redid the calling of the RT-PCR reads with MiXCR, one entry per CDR3 protein. The sample includes over 25,000 distinct CDR3 sequences, roughly 38% seen only once; the top ten take over 60%. This clonotype showed up just a few times. Sample: blood, either unsorted or a sorted T cell fraction (not recorded which). The source is a human donor who was either an allogeneic HSCT recipient or a stem cell or donor lymphocyte infusion donor (not recorded which). It is not recorded whose cells these are; they may come from a transplant donor. The rearrangement joins TRBV24-1 to TRBJ1-2; TRBD1 matches at 8 bases. CDR3 in amino acids: CATSGVGTGYGYTF. In DNA, the CDR3 is TGTGCCACCAGTGGTGTAGGGACAGGATACGGCTACACCTTC.